This T cell receptor beta chain stems from a study of OX40 agonist ivuxolimab in advanced cancers. Across the whole study: Patients were around 83% male with ages roughly 20 to 80, mean approximately 62.

Concerning this clone: Its antigen is not identified.

Study-wide results and limits: Dose levels from 0.1 to 3.0 mg/kg saw CD4+ and CD8+ blood T cells expand clonally by week 6.

Germline trimming cut 9 bases from V and 2 bases from J; bases unmatched to any gene: 7. Germline CDR1 is SGHNT and CDR2 is YENEEA. There are 13 residues in the CDR3. Data came from immunoSEQ multiplex PCR; TCRdb stores just in-frame clones and leaves some out. The repertoire holds under 85,000 clones, with 88% as singletons. This receptor was obtained from an adult with an advanced solid tumor such as melanoma, head and neck, liver or kidney cancer. Specimen: CD4+ or CD8+ T cells sorted from blood, collected in a trial of the OX40 agonist ivuxolimab. V gene TRBV11-3 combines with J gene TRBJ2-7; 7 nucleotides line up with TRBD1. As DNA, the CDR3 is TGTGCCAGTAGTAGGGGGCCAACCTACGAGCAGTACTTC. Amino acid sequence: CASSRGPTYEQYF.